The entry below describes one T cell receptor beta chain. With 5 bases clipped from V and 4 bases from J, the junction kept 7 bases outside the gene matches. The CDR3 has 14 amino acids. Germline V gives CDR1 MNHEY, CDR2 SVGAGI. TCRdb's copy holds only in-frame clones and misses some; the assay was immunoSEQ multiplex PCR. The sample contains about 250,000 clones, about nine tenths of which appear only once. Which cohort a participant joined came from the clinical history participants gave. The data belong to a study of blood T cell repertoires in COVID-19. The sample consisted of PBMCs or T cells enriched from blood (not recorded which). This sequence originates from a woman aged 25 to 39 with acute COVID-19. The V gene is TRBV6-5, the J gene TRBJ2-7; 8 positions match TRBD2. CDR3 sequence: CASSPRSGKYEQYF. CDR3 nucleotides: TGTGCCAGCAGTCCTCGTAGCGGGAAATACGAGCAGTACTTC.